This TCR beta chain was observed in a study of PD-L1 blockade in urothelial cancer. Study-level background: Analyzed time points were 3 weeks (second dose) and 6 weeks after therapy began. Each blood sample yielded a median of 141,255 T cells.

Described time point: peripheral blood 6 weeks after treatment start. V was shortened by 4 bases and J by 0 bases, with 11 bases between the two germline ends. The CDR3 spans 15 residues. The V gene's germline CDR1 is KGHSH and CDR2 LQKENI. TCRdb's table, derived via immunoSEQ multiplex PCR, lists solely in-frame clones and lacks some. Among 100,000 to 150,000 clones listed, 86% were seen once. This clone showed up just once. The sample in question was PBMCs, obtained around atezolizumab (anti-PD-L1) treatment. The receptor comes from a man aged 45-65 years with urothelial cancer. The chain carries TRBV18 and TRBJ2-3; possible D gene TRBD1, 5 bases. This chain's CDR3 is CASSLLAGSTDTQYF. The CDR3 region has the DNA TGTGCCAGCTCACTACTGGCAGGGAGCACAGATACGCAGTATTTT.